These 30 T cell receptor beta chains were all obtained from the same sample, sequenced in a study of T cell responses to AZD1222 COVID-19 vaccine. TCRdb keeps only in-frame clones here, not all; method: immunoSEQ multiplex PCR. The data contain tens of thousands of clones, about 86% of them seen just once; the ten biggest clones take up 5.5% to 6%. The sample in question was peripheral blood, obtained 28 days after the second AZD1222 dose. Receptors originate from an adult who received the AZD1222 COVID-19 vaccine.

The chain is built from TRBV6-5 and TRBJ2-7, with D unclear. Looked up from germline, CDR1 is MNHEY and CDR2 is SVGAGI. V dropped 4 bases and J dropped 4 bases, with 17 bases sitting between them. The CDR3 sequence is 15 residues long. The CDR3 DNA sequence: TGTGCCAGCAGTTCTTTCTCCTCACCTGAATACGAGCAGTACTTC. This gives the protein CASSSFSSPEYEQYF.

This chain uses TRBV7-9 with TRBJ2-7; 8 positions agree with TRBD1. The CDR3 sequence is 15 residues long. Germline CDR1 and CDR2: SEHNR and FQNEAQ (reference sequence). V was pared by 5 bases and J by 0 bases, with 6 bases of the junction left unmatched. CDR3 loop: CASSGGTGSSYEQYF. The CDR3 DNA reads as TGTGCCAGCAGCGGTGGGACAGGCAGCTCCTACGAGCAGTACTTC.

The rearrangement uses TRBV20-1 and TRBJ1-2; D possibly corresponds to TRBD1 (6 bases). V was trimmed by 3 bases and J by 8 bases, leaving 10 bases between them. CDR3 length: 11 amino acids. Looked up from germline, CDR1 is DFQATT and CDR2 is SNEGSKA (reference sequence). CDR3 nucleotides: TGCAGTGCTAGTTCCGGGGGCGGCTACACCTTC. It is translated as CSASSGGGYTF.

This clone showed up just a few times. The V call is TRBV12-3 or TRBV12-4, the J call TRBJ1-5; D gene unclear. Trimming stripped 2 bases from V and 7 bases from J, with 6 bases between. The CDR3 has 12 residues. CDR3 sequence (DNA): TGTGCCAGCAGTTTACCGGGACAGCCCCAGCATTTT. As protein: CASSLPGQPQHF.

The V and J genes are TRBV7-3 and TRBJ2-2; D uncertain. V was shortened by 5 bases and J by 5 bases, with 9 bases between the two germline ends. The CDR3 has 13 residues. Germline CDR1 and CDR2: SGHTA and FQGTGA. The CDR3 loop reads CASSEGWTGELFF. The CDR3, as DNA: TGTGCCAGCAGCGAAGGTTGGACCGGGGAGCTGTTTTTT.

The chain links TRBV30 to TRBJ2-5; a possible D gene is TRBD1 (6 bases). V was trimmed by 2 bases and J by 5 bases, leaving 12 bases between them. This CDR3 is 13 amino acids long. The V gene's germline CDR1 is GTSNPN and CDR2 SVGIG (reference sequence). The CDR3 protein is CAWSSQGMETQYF. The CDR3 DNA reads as TGTGCCTGGAGTTCCCAGGGGATGGAGACCCAGTACTTC.

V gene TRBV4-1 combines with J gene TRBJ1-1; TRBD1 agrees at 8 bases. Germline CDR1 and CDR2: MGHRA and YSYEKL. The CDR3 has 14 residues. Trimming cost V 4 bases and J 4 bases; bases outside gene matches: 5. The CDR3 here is CASSPQGAGTEAFF. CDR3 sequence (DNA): TGCGCCAGCAGCCCCCAGGGGGCGGGCACTGAAGCTTTCTTT.

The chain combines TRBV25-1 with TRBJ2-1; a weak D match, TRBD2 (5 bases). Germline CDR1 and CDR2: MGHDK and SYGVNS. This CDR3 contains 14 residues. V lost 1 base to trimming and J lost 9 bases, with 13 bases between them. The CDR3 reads CASSEWLEGVEQFF. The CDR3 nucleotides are TGTGCCAGCAGTGAATGGCTAGAGGGCGTTGAGCAGTTCTTC.

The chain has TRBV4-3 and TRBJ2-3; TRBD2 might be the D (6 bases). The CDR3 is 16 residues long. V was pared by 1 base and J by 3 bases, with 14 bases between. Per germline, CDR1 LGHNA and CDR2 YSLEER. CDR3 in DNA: TGCGCCAGCAGCCAAGGTCTAGCGTCGCGGACAGATACGCAGTATTTT. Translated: CASSQGLASRTDTQYF.

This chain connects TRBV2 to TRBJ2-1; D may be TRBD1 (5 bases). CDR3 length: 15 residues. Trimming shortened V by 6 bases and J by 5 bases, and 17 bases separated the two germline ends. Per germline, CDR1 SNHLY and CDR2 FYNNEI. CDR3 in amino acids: CASRGTSDRDNEQFF. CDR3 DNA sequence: TGTGCCAGCAGGGGAACGTCCGACAGAGACAATGAGCAGTTCTTC.

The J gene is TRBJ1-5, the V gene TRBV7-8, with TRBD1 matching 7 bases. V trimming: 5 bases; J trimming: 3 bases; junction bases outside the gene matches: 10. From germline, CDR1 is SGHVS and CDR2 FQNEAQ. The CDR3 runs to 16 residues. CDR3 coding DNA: TGTGCCAGCAGCCCCATCTACAGGGGTCCCAATCAGCCCCAGCATTTT. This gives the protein CASSPIYRGPNQPQHF.

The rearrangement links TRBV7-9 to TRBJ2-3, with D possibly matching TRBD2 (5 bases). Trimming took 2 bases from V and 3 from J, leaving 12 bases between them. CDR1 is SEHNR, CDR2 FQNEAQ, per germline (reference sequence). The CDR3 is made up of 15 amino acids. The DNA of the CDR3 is TGTGCCAGCAGCTTAAGGTGGGAGAAGACAGATACGCAGTATTTT. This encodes CASSLRWEKTDTQYF.

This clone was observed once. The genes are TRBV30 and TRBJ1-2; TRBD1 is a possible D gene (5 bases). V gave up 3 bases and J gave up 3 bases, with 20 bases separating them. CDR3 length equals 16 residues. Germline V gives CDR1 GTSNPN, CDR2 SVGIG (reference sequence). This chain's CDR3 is CAWREWRGLRDYGYTF. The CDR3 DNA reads TGTGCCTGGAGGGAGTGGAGAGGGCTCAGGGACTATGGCTACACCTTC. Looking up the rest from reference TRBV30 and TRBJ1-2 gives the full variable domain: SQTIHQWPATLVQPVGSPLSLECTVEGTSNPNLYWYRQAAGRGLQLLFYSVGIGQISSEVPQNLSASRPQDRQFILSSKKLLLSDSGFYLCAWREWRGLRDYGYTFGSGTRLTVV.

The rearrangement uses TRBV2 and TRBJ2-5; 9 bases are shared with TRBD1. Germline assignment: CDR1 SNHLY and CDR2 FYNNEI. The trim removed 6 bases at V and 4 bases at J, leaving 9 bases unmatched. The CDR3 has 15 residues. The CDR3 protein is CASRRRTGEGETQYF. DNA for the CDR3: TGTGCCAGCAGACGACGGACAGGGGAAGGAGAGACCCAGTACTTC.

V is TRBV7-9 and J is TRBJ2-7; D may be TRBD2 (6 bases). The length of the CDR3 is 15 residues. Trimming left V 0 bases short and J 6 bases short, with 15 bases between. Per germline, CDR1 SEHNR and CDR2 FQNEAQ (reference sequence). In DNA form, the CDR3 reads TGTGCCAGCAGCTTAGCGCCGGAGGGACCCTTCGAGCAGTACTTC. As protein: CASSLAPEGPFEQYF.

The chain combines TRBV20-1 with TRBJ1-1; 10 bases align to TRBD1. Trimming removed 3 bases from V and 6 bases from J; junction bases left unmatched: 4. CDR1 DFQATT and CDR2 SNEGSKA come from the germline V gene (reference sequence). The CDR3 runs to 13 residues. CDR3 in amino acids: CSASGTGASEAFF. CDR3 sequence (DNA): TGCAGTGCTAGTGGGACAGGGGCTTCTGAAGCTTTCTTT.

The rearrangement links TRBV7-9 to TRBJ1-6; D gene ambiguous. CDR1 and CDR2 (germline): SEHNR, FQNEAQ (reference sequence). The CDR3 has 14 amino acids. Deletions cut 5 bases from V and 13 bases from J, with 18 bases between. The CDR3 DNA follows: TGTGCCAGCAGCCAGTGGCAGACGGGTCGGCCCCTCCACTTT. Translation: CASSQWQTGRPLHF.

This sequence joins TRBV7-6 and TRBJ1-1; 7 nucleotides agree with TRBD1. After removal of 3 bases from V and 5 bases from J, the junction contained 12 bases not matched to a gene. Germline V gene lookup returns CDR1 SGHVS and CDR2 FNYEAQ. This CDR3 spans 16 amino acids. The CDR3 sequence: CASSLGRPAQGTEAFF. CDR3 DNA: TGTGCCAGCAGCTTGGGAAGGCCCGCACAGGGGACTGAAGCTTTCTTT.

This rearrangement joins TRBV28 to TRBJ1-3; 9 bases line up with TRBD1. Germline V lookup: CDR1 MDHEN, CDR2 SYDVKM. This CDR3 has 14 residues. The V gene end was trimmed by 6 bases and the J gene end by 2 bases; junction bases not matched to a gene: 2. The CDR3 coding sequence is TGTGCCAGCAGAGGGACAGGGCCTGGAAACACCATATATTTT. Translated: CASRGTGPGNTIYF.

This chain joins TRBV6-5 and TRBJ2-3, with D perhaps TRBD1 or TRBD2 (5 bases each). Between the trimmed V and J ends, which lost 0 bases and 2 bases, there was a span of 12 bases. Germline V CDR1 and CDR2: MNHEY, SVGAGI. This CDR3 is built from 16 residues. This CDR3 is CASSYSGVRYTDTQYF. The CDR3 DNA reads TGTGCCAGCAGTTACTCGGGGGTTAGGTACACAGATACGCAGTATTTT.

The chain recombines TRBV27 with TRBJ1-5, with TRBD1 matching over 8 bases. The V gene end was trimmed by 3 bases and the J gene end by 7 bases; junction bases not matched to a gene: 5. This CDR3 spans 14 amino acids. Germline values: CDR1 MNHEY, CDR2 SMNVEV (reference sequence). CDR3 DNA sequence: TGTGCCAGCAGTTTGCGACAGGGGAACCAGCCCCAGCATTTT. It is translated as CASSLRQGNQPQHF.

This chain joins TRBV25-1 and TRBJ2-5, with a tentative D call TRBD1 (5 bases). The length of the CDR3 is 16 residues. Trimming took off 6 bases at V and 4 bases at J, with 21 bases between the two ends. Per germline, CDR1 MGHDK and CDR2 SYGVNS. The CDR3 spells CASSHSTTVKGETQYF. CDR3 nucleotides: TGTGCCAGCAGCCACTCAACGACAGTCAAGGGAGAGACCCAGTACTTC.

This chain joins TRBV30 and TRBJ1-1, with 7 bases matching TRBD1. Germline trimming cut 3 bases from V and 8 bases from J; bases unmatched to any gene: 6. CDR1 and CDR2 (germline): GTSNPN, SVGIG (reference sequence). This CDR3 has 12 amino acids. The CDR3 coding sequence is TGTGCCTGGAGCTTACACAGGGGCGAAGCTTTCTTT. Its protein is CAWSLHRGEAFF.

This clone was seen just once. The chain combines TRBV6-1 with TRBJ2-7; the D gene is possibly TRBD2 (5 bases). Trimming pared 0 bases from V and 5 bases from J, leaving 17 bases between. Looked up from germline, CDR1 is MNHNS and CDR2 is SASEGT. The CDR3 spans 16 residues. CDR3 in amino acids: CASSEATSLGGDEQYF. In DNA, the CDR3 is TGTGCCAGCAGTGAAGCGACGTCCCTAGGAGGAGACGAGCAGTACTTC.

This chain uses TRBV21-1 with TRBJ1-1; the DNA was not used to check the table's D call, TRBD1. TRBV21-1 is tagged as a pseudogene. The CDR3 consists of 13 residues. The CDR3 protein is CASTQRQGTEAFF. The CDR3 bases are TGTGCCAGCACCCAAAGACAGGGCACTGAAGCTTTCTTT.

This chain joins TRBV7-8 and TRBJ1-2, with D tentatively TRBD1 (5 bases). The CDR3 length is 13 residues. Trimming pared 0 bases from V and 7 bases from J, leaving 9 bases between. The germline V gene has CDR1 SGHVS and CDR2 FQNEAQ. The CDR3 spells CASSLAFRGGYTF. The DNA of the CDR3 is TGTGCCAGCAGCTTAGCGTTTAGGGGTGGCTACACCTTC.

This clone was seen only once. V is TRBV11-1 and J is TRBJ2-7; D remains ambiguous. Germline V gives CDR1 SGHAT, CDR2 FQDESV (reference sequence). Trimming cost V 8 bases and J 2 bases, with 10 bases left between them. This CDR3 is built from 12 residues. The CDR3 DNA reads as TGTGCCAGCGCGGCAGGAGCCTACGAGCAGTACTTC. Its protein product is CASAAGAYEQYF.

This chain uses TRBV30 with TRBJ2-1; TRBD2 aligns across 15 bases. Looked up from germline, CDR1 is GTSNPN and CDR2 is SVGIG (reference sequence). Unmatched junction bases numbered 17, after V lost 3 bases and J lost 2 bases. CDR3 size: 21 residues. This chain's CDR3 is CAWSQVGGLAGGPITYNEQFF. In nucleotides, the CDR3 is TGTGCCTGGAGCCAAGTTGGCGGACTAGCGGGAGGGCCGATTACCTACAATGAGCAGTTCTTC. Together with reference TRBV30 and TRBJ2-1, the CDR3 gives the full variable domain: SQTIHQWPATLVQPVGSPLSLECTVEGTSNPNLYWYRQAAGRGLQLLFYSVGIGQISSEVPQNLSASRPQDRQFILSSKKLLLSDSGFYLCAWSQVGGLAGGPITYNEQFFGPGTRLTVL.

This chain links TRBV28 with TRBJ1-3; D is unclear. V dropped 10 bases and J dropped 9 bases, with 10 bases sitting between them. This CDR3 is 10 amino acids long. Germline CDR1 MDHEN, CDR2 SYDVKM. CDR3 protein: CATVEGTIYF. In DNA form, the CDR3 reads TGTGCCACGGTAGAGGGCACCATATATTTT.

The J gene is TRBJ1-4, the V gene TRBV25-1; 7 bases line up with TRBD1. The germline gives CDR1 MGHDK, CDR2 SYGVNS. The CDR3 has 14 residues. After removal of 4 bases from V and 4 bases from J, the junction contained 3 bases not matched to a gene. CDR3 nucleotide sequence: TGTGCCAGCAGTGTGCAGGGGGTTAATGAAAAACTGTTTTTT. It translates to CASSVQGVNEKLFF. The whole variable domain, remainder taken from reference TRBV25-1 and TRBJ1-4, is EADIYQTPRYLVIGTGKKITLECSQTMGHDKMYWYQQDPGMELHLIHYSYGVNSTEKGDLSSESTVSRIRTEHFPLTLESARPSHTSQYLCASSVQGVNEKLFFGSGTQLSVL.